This T cell receptor (beta chain) was profiled in a study of somatic mutations in cytotoxic T cells in rheumatoid arthritis. In germline, CDR1 is SGHNT, CDR2 YENEEA. With 1 base removed from V and 2 bases from J, the gap between germline ends came to 3 bases. The CDR3 runs to 12 residues. The method was immunoSEQ multiplex PCR; TCRdb's version includes in-frame clones alone and lacks a portion of them. The sample consists of about 30,000 clones, roughly 80% of them appearing once. Only a few counts were recorded for this clone. Its antigen is not identified. The CD4+ and CD8+ fractions came from positive magnetic bead selection and were purity-checked by flow cytometry. Study-wide findings and caveats: A rise in CD8+ clonality with age was seen in rheumatoid arthritis patients but not in healthy controls. Reported slight underrepresentation of TRBV07 in rheumatoid arthritis patients was not subjected to multiple-comparison adjustment.

V is TRBV11-3 and J is TRBJ2-7; D is undetermined. The sequence derives from an adult with rheumatoid arthritis. The sequencing sample was made of CD8+ T cells sorted from blood. CDR3 bases: TGTGCCAGCAGCTTAGTGACCTACGAGCAGTACTTC. Its protein is CASSLVTYEQYF.